The sequence of this TCR beta chain was determined in a study of T cell responses to AZD1222 COVID-19 vaccine. Repertoires were generated with immunoSEQ multiplex PCR, while TCRdb's copy carries only in-frame clones and drops some. The sample has some 110,000 clones, just over 85% seen once. The V and J ends lost 3 bases and 4 bases respectively, with 16 bases between them. The CDR3 runs to 15 residues. Germline V gives CDR1 DFQATT, CDR2 SNEGSKA (reference sequence). This clone was picked up a small number of times. Its antigen is currently unknown. Study observations and caveats: Recipients of two AZD1222 doses showed rising Spike-specific TCR breadth and depth. All repertoire sampling was performed exclusively after the peak T cell response.

The chain has TRBV20-1 and TRBJ2-1; a weak D match, TRBD2 (5 bases). This sequence originates from an adult who received the AZD1222 COVID-19 vaccine. The source was peripheral blood, collected 28 days after the second AZD1222 dose. The CDR3 here is CSASIASRTYNEQFF. The CDR3 region has the DNA TGCAGTGCTAGTATCGCTAGCCGCACATACAATGAGCAGTTCTTC.